This TCR beta chain appears in the sequencing data of a study of CD8 T cells in ankylosing spondylitis (dated by TCRdb to about 2017). Some background on the complete study: To find TCR variants linked to disease, the study profiled T cell receptor beta repertoires in ankylosing spondylitis patients and healthy donors. The full study cohort comprised approximately 23 ankylosing spondylitis patients and around 100 healthy donors. Samples of peripheral blood were taken, and for ankylosing spondylitis patients, synovial fluid was collected as well.

This clonotype was detected a few times. It lacks a known antigen. Base qualities are missing; no much larger clone stands one base away. Sequenced using an Illumina HiSeq 2500. Quantitative 5'-RACE with molecular barcodes was the method used to prepare the TCR beta libraries. From the authors' description of their analysis: Disease-linked TCR variants were identified with a new computational method built on a probabilistic model of VDJ rearrangement. The public reads were reprocessed in TCRdb via fastp at Q25 and MiXCR, keeping in-frame beta chains. Rows matching on CDR3 protein sequence are summarized as one entry with the most common DNA and genes. The V and J calls were not made by the authors but by TCRdb's processing. Here the sample has around 770,000 distinct CDR3 sequences; 10% to 15% occur a single time. The ten largest make up 0.45% to 0.6% of the sample. There are 13 amino acids in the CDR3, from cysteine to phenylalanine inclusive. The only DNA kept is the CDR3, 39 bases in frame from the first base. Based on the germline V gene (reference sequence), the CDR1 and CDR2 sequences are DFQATT and SNEGSKA. V loses 6 bases, J loses 2 bases, and the germline ends lie 14 bases apart.

Study-wide findings and limitations: Some TCR beta motif variants had previously been reported in synovial fluid and blood of reactive arthritis patients, which suggested common disease-initiation mechanisms. Significant enrichment of the disease-linked clones was reported in matched synovial fluid samples from ankylosing spondylitis patients. A TCR beta motif made up of fewer than 10 highly homologous amino acid variants appeared to be characteristic of blood from ankylosing spondylitis patients. In peripheral blood, the disease-linked clones were found at relatively low frequencies and had a CD8+ phenotype.

This receptor was obtained from a male donor with ankylosing spondylitis. The sample comprised blood, either unsorted or a sorted T cell fraction (not recorded which). The sequence joins TRBV20-1 to TRBJ2-7; the D gene identity is not certain. The bases read TGCAGTGCGCGGATGGTCAGAACCTACGAGCAGTACTTC. The encoded protein is CSARMVRTYEQYF.